This entry is about one T cell receptor (beta chain). Its target is not known. The V end was cut by 0 bases, the J end by 5 bases, with 10 bases between. The CDR3 covers 14 residues. CDR1 LGHNA and CDR2 YSLEER come from the germline V gene. Generated by immunoSEQ multiplex PCR, the TCRdb table keeps only in-frame clones and is missing some. The table shows some 95,000 clones, with 67% occurring only once. The record originates from a study of shared clonotypes between healthy human individuals. Study-wide points: Apart from blood, nothing was sampled; tissue repertoires likely differ. Four donors held about 4.5% of naive CD4 clonotypes in common.

The chain couples TRBV4-3 to TRBJ1-2; D remains unclear. Sequencing input: memory CD8+ T cells sorted from blood. Subset denoted: CD45RO+ cells pooled with CCR7-negative TemRA cells. The TCR sequence derives from a man aged 25 to 45 in good health. This CDR3 reads CASSQDLEGYGYTF. The CDR3 nucleotides are TGCGCCAGCAGCCAAGATCTTGAGGGATATGGCTACACCTTC.